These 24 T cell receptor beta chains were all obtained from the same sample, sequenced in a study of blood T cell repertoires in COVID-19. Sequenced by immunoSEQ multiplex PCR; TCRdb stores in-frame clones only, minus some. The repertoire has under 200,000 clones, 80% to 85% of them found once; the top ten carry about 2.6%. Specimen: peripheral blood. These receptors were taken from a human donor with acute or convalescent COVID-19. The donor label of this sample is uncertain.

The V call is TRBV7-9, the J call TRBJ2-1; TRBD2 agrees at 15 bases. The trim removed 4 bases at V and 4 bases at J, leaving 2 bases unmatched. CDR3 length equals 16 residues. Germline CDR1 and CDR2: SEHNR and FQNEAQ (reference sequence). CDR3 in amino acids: CASSYGLAGGYNEQFF. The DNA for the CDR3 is TGTGCCAGCAGCTATGGACTAGCGGGGGGGTACAATGAGCAGTTCTTC.

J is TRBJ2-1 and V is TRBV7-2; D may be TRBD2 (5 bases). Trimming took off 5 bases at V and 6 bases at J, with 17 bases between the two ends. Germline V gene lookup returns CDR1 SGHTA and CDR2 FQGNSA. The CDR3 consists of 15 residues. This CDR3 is CASSPGGSKGNEQFF. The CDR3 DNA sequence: TGTGCCAGCAGCCCAGGTGGGAGCAAGGGCAATGAGCAGTTCTTC.

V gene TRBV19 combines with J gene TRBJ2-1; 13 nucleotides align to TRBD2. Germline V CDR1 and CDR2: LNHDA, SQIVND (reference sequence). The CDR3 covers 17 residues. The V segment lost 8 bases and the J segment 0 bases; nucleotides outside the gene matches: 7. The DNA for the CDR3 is TGTGCCAGTTCTCCGGGACTAGCGGGGAGCTCCTACAATGAGCAGTTCTTC. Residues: CASSPGLAGSSYNEQFF.

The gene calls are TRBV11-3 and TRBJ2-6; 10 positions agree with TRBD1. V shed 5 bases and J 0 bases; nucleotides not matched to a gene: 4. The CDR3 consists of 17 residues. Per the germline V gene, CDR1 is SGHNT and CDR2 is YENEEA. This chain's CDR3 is CASSRQGATSGANVLTF. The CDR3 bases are TGTGCCAGCAGCAGACAGGGGGCCACCTCTGGGGCCAACGTCCTGACTTTC. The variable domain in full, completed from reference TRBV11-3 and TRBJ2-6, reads EAGVVQSPRYKIIEKKQPVAFWCNPISGHNTLYWYLQNLGQGPELLIRYENEEAVDDSQLPKDRFSAERLKGVDSTLKIQPAELGDSAVYLCASSRQGATSGANVLTFGAGSRLTVL.

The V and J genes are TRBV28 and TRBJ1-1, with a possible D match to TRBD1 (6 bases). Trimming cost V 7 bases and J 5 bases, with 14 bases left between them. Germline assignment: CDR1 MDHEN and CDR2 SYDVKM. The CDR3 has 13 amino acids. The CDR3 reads CASNTGSMTEAFF. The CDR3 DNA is TGTGCCAGCAACACAGGGTCGATGACTGAAGCTTTCTTT.

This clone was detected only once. CDR3 sequence (DNA): TGTGCCAGCAGCGCCCAGATGAACACTGAAGCTTTCTTT. It yields the protein CASSAQMNTEAFF. The chain employs TRBV7-3 and TRBJ1-1; D gene ambiguous. Per germline, CDR1 SGHTA and CDR2 FQGTGA. Trimming removed 5 bases at V and 0 bases at J, with 7 bases between. This CDR3 spans 13 amino acids.

This CDR3 is CASSPIDSGNTIYF. The DNA of the CDR3 is TGTGCCAGCAGCCCGATAGACTCTGGAAACACCATATATTTT. The chain joins TRBV3-1 (or the pseudogene TRBV3-2) to TRBJ1-3; D uncertain. V dropped 4 bases and J dropped 0 bases, with 7 bases sitting between them. The CDR3 has 14 residues. Germline V gene data show CDR1 as LGHDT and CDR2 as YNNKEL (reference sequence).

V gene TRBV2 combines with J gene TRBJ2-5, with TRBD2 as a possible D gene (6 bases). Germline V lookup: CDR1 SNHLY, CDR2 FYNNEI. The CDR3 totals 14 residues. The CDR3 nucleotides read TGTGCTAGCTGCGGGCCCCCCCGGGGGGAGACCCAGTACTTC. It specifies CASCGPPRGETQYF.

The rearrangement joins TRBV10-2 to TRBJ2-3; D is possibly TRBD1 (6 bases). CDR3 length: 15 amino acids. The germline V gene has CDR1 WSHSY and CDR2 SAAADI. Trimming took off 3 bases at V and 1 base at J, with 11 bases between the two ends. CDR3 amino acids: CASSEQGWGTDTQYF. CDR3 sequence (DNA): TGCGCCAGCAGTGAACAGGGATGGGGCACAGATACGCAGTATTTT.

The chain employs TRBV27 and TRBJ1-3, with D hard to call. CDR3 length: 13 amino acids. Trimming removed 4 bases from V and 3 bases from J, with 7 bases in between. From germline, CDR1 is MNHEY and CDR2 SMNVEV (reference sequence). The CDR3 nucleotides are TGTGCCAGCAGTTCGAGGGTTGGAAACACCATATATTTT. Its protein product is CASSSRVGNTIYF.

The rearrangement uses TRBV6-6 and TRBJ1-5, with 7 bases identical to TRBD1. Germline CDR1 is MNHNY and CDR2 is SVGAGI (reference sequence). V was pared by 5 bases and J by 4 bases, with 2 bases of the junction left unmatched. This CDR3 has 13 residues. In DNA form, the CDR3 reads TGTGCCAGCAGTAGACAGGGAAATCAGCCCCAGCATTTT. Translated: CASSRQGNQPQHF.

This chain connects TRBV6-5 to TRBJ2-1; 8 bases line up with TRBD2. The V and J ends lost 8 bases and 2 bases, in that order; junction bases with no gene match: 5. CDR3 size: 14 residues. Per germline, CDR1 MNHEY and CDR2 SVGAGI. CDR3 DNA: TGTGCCAGCCGGACTAGCAGCCCCTACAATGAGCAGTTCTTC. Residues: CASRTSSPYNEQFF.

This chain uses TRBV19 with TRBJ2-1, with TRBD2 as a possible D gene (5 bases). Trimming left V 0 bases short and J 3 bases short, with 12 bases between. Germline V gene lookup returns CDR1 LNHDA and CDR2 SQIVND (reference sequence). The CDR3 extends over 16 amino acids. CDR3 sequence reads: CASSIDVGANYNEQFF. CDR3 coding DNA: TGTGCCAGTAGTATAGATGTGGGAGCCAACTACAATGAGCAGTTCTTC.

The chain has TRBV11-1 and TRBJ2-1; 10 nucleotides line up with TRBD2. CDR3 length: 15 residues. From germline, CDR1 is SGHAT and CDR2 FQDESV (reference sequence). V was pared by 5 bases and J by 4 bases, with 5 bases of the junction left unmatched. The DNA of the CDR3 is TGTGCCAGCAGCGCTAGCGGGAGTACGTACAATGAGCAGTTCTTC. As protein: CASSASGSTYNEQFF.

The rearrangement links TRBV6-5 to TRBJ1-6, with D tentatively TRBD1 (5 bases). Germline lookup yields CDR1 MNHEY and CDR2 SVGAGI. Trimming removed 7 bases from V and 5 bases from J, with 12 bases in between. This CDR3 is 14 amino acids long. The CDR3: CASKLAQDNSPLHF. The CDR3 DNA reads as TGTGCCAGCAAACTGGCACAGGATAATTCACCCCTCCACTTT.

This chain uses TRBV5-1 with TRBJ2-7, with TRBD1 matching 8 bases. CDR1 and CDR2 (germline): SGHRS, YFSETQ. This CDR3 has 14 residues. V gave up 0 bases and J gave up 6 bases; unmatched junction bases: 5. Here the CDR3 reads CASSLGQGTREQYF. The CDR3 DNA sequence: TGCGCCAGCAGCTTGGGACAGGGGACCCGCGAGCAGTACTTC.

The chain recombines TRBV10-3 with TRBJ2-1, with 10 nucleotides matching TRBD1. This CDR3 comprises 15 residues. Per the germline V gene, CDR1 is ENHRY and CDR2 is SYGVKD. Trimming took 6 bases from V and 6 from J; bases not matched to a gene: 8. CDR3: CAIRGTGVSGNEQFF. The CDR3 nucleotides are TGTGCCATCAGGGGGACAGGGGTTAGTGGCAATGAGCAGTTCTTC.

CDR3 bases: TGTGCCAGCAGCCCAGCGGCACCCTCGCAGAGGACCGGGGAGCTGTTTTTT. Residues: CASSPAAPSQRTGELFF. V usage is TRBV7-7 and J usage is TRBJ2-2; D perhaps matches TRBD2 (5 bases). The germline V gene encodes CDR1 SSHAT and CDR2 FNYEAQ (reference sequence). CDR3 length: 17 residues. Trimming shortened V by 5 bases and J by 5 bases, and 21 bases separated the two germline ends.

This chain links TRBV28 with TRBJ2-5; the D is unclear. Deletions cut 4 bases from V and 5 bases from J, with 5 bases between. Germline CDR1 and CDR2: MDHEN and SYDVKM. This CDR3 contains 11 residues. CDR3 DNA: TGTGCCAGCAGTTCGAGGGAGACCCAGTACTTC. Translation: CASSSRETQYF. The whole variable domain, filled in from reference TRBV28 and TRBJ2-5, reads DVKVTQSSRYLVKRTGEKVFLECVQDMDHENMFWYRQDPGLGLRLIYFSYDVKMKEKGDIPEGYSVSREKKERFSLILESASTNQTSMYLCASSSRETQYFGPGTRLLVL.

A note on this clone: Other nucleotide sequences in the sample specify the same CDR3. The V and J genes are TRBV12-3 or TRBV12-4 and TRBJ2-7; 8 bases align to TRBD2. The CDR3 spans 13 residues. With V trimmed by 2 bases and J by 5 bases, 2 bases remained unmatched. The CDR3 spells CASSLPGGDEQYF. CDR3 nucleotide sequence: TGTGCCAGCAGTTTACCCGGGGGGGACGAGCAGTACTTC.

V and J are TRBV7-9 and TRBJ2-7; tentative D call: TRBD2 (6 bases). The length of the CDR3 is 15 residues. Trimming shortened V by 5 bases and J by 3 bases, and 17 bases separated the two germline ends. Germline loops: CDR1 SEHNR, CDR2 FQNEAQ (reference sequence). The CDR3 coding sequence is TGTGCCAGCAGCCCGAGAGATAGCGGCCTCTACGAGCAGTACTTC. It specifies CASSPRDSGLYEQYF.

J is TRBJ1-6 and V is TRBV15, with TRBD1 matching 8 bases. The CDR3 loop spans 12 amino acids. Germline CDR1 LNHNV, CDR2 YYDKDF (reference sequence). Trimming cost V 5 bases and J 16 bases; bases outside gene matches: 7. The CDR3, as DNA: TGTGCCACCAGCCGGGACAGGCTCAAACTCCACTTT. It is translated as CATSRDRLKLHF.

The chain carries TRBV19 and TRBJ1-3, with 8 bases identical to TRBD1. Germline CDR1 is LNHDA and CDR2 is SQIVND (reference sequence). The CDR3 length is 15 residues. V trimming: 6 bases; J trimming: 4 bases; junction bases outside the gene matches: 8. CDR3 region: CASSFQGATGNTIYF. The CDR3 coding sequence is TGTGCCAGTAGCTTCCAGGGGGCCACAGGAAACACCATATATTTT.

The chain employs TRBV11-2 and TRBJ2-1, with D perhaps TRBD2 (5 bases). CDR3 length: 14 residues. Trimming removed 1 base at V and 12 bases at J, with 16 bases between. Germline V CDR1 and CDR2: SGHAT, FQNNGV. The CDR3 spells CASSLARVGKGQFF. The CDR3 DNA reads TGTGCCAGCAGCTTAGCGAGGGTAGGGAAAGGGCAGTTCTTC.